This entry describes one T cell receptor beta chain. Its specificity is not known. This record belongs to a study of graft-versus-host responses after intestinal transplantation. In the study overall: Multivisceral, liver-intestinal, or isolated intestinal grafts were transplanted into recipients.

Clones were read by immunoSEQ multiplex PCR, and TCRdb kept only the in-frame ones, dropping some. The sample gives 84,000 or so clones, around 80% of which show up once; 0.83% is in the top ten. Study conclusions and caveats: GvH clones were identified in recipient marrow, with some first appearing in ileum or blood. Peak circulating GvH clone levels were associated with early post-transplant HvG declines. Allografts from individuals with graft-donor T cell macrochimerism displayed high graft-versus-host to host-versus-graft clonal ratios.

V lost 4 bases and J lost 2; bases outside the gene matches: 5. The germline V gene encodes CDR1 LNHNV and CDR2 YYDKDF (reference sequence). This CDR3 contains 16 residues. Source: unstimulated CD4+ T cells sorted from spleen or lymph node cells, taken before intestinal transplant. The chain recombines TRBV15 with TRBJ1-4; TRBD1 agrees at 9 bases. The TCR sequence derives from a human donor who received an intestinal transplant. The CDR3 reads CATSKGQGETNEKLFF. The CDR3 DNA follows: TGTGCCACCAGCAAGGGACAGGGAGAGACTAATGAAAAACTGTTTTTT.